The rows below give T cell receptor beta chains drawn from one sample of a study of blood T cell repertoires in COVID-19. TCRdb keeps only in-frame clones here, not all; method: immunoSEQ multiplex PCR. The repertoire includes about 55,000 clones, approximately 89% of them detected once, and roughly 16% sits in the top ten. The material sequenced was peripheral blood. These TCRs come from a human donor in a cohort sampled during active COVID-19. CDR3s include the opening cysteine and the closing phenylalanine or tryptophan. A D gene is named only where the DNA matches it firmly. Size is omitted from some rows. Given values are once, few, many or a class for expanded clones.

>-|TRBV7-2|TRBJ1-2|TRBD1
TGTGCCAGCAGCCATAGGACAGGGAAGACTAACTATGGCTACACCTTC
CASSHRTGKTNYGYTF
>few|TRBV28|TRBJ2-7|-
TGTGCCAGCAGTCCCTCTCCGGCCTACGAGCAGTACTTC
CASSPSPAYEQYF
>-|TRBV3-1/TRBV3-2|TRBJ2-7|-
TGTGCCAGCAGCCTAACAGACTACGAGCAGTACTTC
CASSLTDYEQYF
>-|TRBV19|TRBJ2-2|-
TGTGCCAGTAGCGGTCTGCCCTACGGGGAGCTGTTTTTT
CASSGLPYGELFF
>-|TRBV30|TRBJ1-3|-
TGTGCCTGGACCACAGACTCTGGAAACACCATATATTTT
CAWTTDSGNTIYF
>once|TRBV27|TRBJ2-7|TRBD1
TGTGCCAGCAGCAGAAGACAGGGACAGGGGTCGTACGAGCAGTACTTC
CASSRRQGQGSYEQYF
>-|TRBV9|TRBJ1-1|-
TGTGCCAGCAGCAGGGGGAACCGTGAAGCTTTCTTT
CASSRGNREAFF
>-|TRBV6-4|TRBJ1-1|-
TGTGCCAGCAGTGCTTCCCAGGGTCCCAACACTGAAGCTTTCTTT
CASSASQGPNTEAFF
>-|TRBV6-5|TRBJ1-1|-
TGTGCCAGCAGTTACGGTACTTGGTCCACTGAAGCTTTCTTT
CASSYGTWSTEAFF
>-|TRBV7-9|TRBJ2-7|-
TGTGCCAGCAGCTTGCCGGGAGAAGGAGAGCAGTACTTC
CASSLPGEGEQYF
>once|TRBV11-2|TRBJ1-3|-
TGTGCCAGCAGTAAGGGAGTTGCTGGAAACACCATATATTTT
CASSKGVAGNTIYF
>-|TRBV7-3|TRBJ2-2|-
TGTGCCAGCAGCTTAACCCAGGGATGGACCGGGGAGCTGTTTTTT
CASSLTQGWTGELFF
>-|TRBV24-1|TRBJ2-3|-
TGTGCCACCAGTGATTTGCATACGGGGTTTACGCAGTATTTT
CATSDLHTGFTQYF
>-|TRBV18|TRBJ1-6|-
TGTGCCAGCTCAACAGGGTTTCGGGAAACAAATTCACCCCTCCACTTT
CASSTGFRETNSPLHF
>once|TRBV6-1|TRBJ1-4|-
TGTGCCAGCAGTGAAGGTCGCCTAGGTAATGAAAAACTGTTTTTT
CASSEGRLGNEKLFF
>few|TRBV11-2|TRBJ2-5|TRBD2
TGTGCCAGCAGCTTTGGACTAGCGGGAGTGGAGGCCCAGTACTTC
CASSFGLAGVEAQYF
>few|TRBV19|TRBJ1-5|-
TGTGCCAGTAGGCCGGCAGGGCGTCAGCCCCAGCATTTT
CASRPAGRQPQHF
>-|TRBV2|TRBJ2-5|TRBD1
TGTGCCAGCAGGCGAGAAGGGGGCGGGGAGACCCAGTACTTC
CASRREGGGETQYF
>few|TRBV5-1|TRBJ1-1|-
TGCGCCAGCCGCTTGTATGGAGGATTCACTGAAGCTTTCTTT
CASRLYGGFTEAFF
>-|TRBV6-5|TRBJ2-1|-
TGTGCCAGCAGTTACACTGGAGCATCGAGCTACAATGAGCAGTTCTTC
CASSYTGASSYNEQFF
>-|TRBV27|TRBJ2-5|TRBD2
TGTGCCAGCAGCGTGGGCGGGGGGAAAAGGGCCCAAGAGACCCAGTACTTC
CASSVGGGKRAQETQYF
>-|TRBV28|TRBJ2-3|TRBD2
TGTGCCACCCAAGCGGGGTTCAGCACAGATACGCAGTATTTT
CATQAGFSTDTQYF
>-|TRBV19|TRBJ2-2|TRBD2
TGTGCCAGTAGTATTTACCTAGCGGGTCAAACCGGGGAGCTGTTTTTT
CASSIYLAGQTGELFF
>-|TRBV30|TRBJ2-2|-
TGTGCCTGGACCTCGGGGTTAGCGAACACCGGGGAGCTGTTTTTT
CAWTSGLANTGELFF
>-|TRBV5-1|TRBJ2-2|-
TGCGCCAGCAGCTTGGGACTGCAGAACACCGGGGAGCTGTTTTTT
CASSLGLQNTGELFF
>-|TRBV12-5|TRBJ1-4|TRBD1
TGTGCTAGTGCTCTTTGGACAGGGGCCCTTGGTGAACTGTTTTTT
CASALWTGALGELFF